The 23 T cell receptor beta chains in this list originate from one sample, sequenced in a study of blood T cell repertoires in COVID-19. Repertoires were generated with immunoSEQ multiplex PCR, while TCRdb's copy carries only in-frame clones and drops some. The sample has about 290,000 clones, approximately 89% seen once. Sample: peripheral blood. The receptors shown here come from a woman aged 25 to 39 with COVID-19, enrolled during active disease.

This clone was detected only once. The genes are TRBV11-3 and TRBJ2-1; 12 bases fit TRBD2. Unmatched junction bases numbered 7, after V lost 5 bases and J lost 5 bases. The CDR3 is 16 residues long. In germline, CDR1 is SGHNT, CDR2 YENEEA. The CDR3 nucleotides read TGTGCCAGCAGCCCGAGACTAGCGGGGGCCCACAATGAGCAGTTCTTC. Protein: CASSPRLAGAHNEQFF.

This rearrangement joins TRBV5-1 to TRBJ2-7; D is possibly TRBD2 (6 bases). The CDR3 totals 14 residues. Germline loops: CDR1 SGHRS, CDR2 YFSETQ. The germline V and J ends were trimmed by 7 bases and 0 bases, with 14 bases remaining between them. As DNA, the CDR3 is TGCGCCAGCGGGGGATTGGGGGGCTCCTACGAGCAGTACTTC. It translates to CASGGLGGSYEQYF.

This chain uses TRBV7-9 with TRBJ1-1, with TRBD1 identical over 10 bases. The V gene's germline CDR1 is SEHNR and CDR2 FQNEAQ (reference sequence). J gave up 4 bases and V 6 bases, and 11 bases lay outside the gene matches. CDR3 size: 16 residues. The DNA of the CDR3 is TGTGCCAGCAGATTTACCGGGACAGGGGTAATCACTGAAGCTTTCTTT. Translating it yields CASRFTGTGVITEAFF.

The V call is TRBV3-1 (or the pseudogene TRBV3-2), the J call TRBJ2-5, with D uncertain. Germline V gene data show CDR1 as LGHDT and CDR2 as YNNKEL (reference sequence). V lost 1 base, J lost 9 bases, and 12 bases lay in between. This CDR3 contains 13 residues. The DNA of the CDR3 is TGTGCCAGCAGCCAAGGGCTGCGGTTGTCCCAGTACTTC. The encoded protein is CASSQGLRLSQYF.

The gene calls are TRBV30 and TRBJ1-1; 7 nucleotides match TRBD1. The CDR3 is 13 residues long. V shed 2 bases, J shed 4 bases, and the junction held 4 bases outside the gene matches. Looked up from germline, CDR1 is GTSNPN and CDR2 is SVGIG (reference sequence). CDR3 region: CAWSPGQPTEAFF. The DNA for the CDR3 is TGTGCCTGGAGTCCGGGACAGCCCACTGAAGCTTTCTTT.

The chain couples TRBV19 to TRBJ2-3, with D unresolved. V was pared by 1 base and J by 1 base, with 6 bases between. Germline CDR1 is LNHDA and CDR2 is SQIVND (reference sequence). CDR3 size: 14 residues. Written as DNA, the CDR3 is TGTGCCAGTAGTATAGGTTCGGGCACAGATACGCAGTATTTT. Its protein is CASSIGSGTDTQYF. The full variable domain, in which reference TRBV19 and TRBJ2-3 provide the parts outside the CDR3, is DGGITQSPKYLFRKEGQNVTLSCEQNLNHDAMYWYRQDPGQGLRLIYYSQIVNDFQKGDIAEGYSVSREKKESFPLTVTSAQKNPTAFYLCASSIGSGTDTQYFGPGTRLTVL.

As DNA, the CDR3 is TGCGCCAGCAGCCCCCTGGGACTAGAGACAGAGACCCAGTACTTC. Amino acids: CASSPLGLETETQYF. The chain recombines TRBV4-1 with TRBJ2-5, with TRBD2 matching 8 bases. Trimming at V came to 4 bases and at J to 4 bases, leaving 8 bases not matched to a gene. The germline gives CDR1 MGHRA, CDR2 YSYEKL. This CDR3 has 15 amino acids.

V is TRBV18 and J is TRBJ1-3, with D possibly being TRBD1 (5 bases). Germline V gives CDR1 KGHSH, CDR2 LQKENI. Trimming removed 3 bases from V and 4 bases from J, with 10 bases in between. This CDR3 has 14 residues. CDR3: CASSPAGRGNTIYF. The DNA for the CDR3 is TGTGCCAGCTCACCGGCAGGGCGAGGAAACACCATATATTTT.

This clone was observed a single time. The gene calls are TRBV29-1 and TRBJ2-1, with a possible D match to TRBD2 (5 bases). Per germline, CDR1 SQVTM and CDR2 ANQGSEA. Trimming removed 2 bases from V and 3 bases from J, with 11 bases in between. The CDR3 runs 14 residues. This CDR3 is CSVEYAGHYNEQFF. The DNA for the CDR3 is TGCAGCGTTGAATACGCGGGTCACTACAATGAGCAGTTCTTC.

The V and J genes are TRBV27 and TRBJ2-7; the D gene is possibly TRBD2 (6 bases). Germline-derived CDR1 and CDR2 are MNHEY and SMNVEV (reference sequence). The CDR3 extends over 13 amino acids. V lost 6 bases, J lost 2 bases, and 11 bases lay in between. CDR3 in amino acids: CASSRAGPYEQYF. In nucleotides, the CDR3 is TGTGCCAGCAGCAGAGCGGGCCCCTACGAGCAGTACTTC.

The chain recombines TRBV7-9 with TRBJ2-3, with 8 bases lining up with TRBD1. Unmatched junction bases numbered 10, after V lost 0 bases and J lost 2 bases. Germline V gene data show CDR1 as SEHNR and CDR2 as FQNEAQ (reference sequence). The CDR3 length is 18 residues. The CDR3 DNA reads as TGTGCCAGCAGCTTAGCTTTCTTCCGGGACAGGCTCACAGATACGCAGTATTTT. It encodes CASSLAFFRDRLTDTQYF. The variable domain in full, completed from reference TRBV7-9 and TRBJ2-3, reads DTGVSQNPRHKITKRGQNVTFRCDPISEHNRLYWYRQTLGQGPEFLTYFQNEAQLEKSRLLSDRFSAERPKGSFSTLEIQRTEQGDSAMYLCASSLAFFRDRLTDTQYFGPGTRLTVL.

The chain uses TRBV12-3 or TRBV12-4 and TRBJ1-2, with D possibly being TRBD1 (5 bases). This CDR3 is built from 13 residues. With 1 base removed from V and 4 bases from J, the gap between germline ends came to 7 bases. The CDR3 nucleotides are TGTGCCAGCAGTTTAGACAGGTCCTATGGCTACACCTTC. It yields the protein CASSLDRSYGYTF.

A few counts support this clone. This sequence joins TRBV10-1 and TRBJ1-5, with TRBD1 matching over 8 bases. The CDR3 sequence is 16 residues long. Germline CDR1 reads WNHNN; CDR2 reads SYGVQD (reference sequence). The V gene end was trimmed by 6 bases and the J gene end by 1 base; junction bases not matched to a gene: 8. In DNA, the CDR3 is TGCGCCAGCAGGGGCCCAGGGGGCGGGAGCAATCAGCCCCAGCATTTT. Protein product: CASRGPGGGSNQPQHF.

This clone was detected only once. The chain is built from TRBV6-2 or TRBV6-3 and TRBJ2-7; D gene uncertain. Germline-derived CDR1 and CDR2 are MNHEY and SVGEGT. This CDR3 region has 13 residues. Trimming pared 0 bases from V and 7 bases from J, leaving 10 bases between. This chain's CDR3 is CASSYSVASEQYF. The CDR3 DNA sequence: TGTGCCAGCAGTTACTCAGTGGCTAGTGAGCAGTACTTC.

The V and J genes are TRBV4-1 and TRBJ1-2; D is perhaps TRBD1 (5 bases). The CDR3 is 15 amino acids. Deletions cut 4 bases from V and 3 bases from J, with 15 bases between. Germline CDR1 reads MGHRA; CDR2 reads YSYEKL. The CDR3 is CASSPQTGEDYGYTF. CDR3 sequence (DNA): TGCGCCAGCAGCCCCCAGACGGGGGAGGACTATGGCTACACCTTC.

The chain uses TRBV28 and TRBJ1-2; TRBD1 matches 7 bases. The CDR3 covers 15 residues. V lost 4 bases and J lost 0; bases outside the gene matches: 5. Germline values: CDR1 MDHEN, CDR2 SYDVKM. CDR3 bases: TGTGCCAGCAGTTCTTGGGACAGCGCTAACTATGGCTACACCTTC. The encoded protein is CASSSWDSANYGYTF.

This clone was counted a few times. The V and J genes are TRBV15 and TRBJ2-6; D uncertain. V gave up 5 bases and J gave up 0 bases, with 11 bases separating them. Germline lookup yields CDR1 LNHNV and CDR2 YYDKDF (reference sequence). The CDR3 has 16 amino acids. CDR3 sequence reads: CATSAVGRSGANVLTF. The CDR3 nucleotides read TGTGCCACCAGCGCGGTAGGCCGCTCTGGGGCCAACGTCCTGACTTTC. Looking up the rest from reference TRBV15 and TRBJ2-6 gives the full variable domain: DAMVIQNPRYQVTQFGKPVTLSCSQTLNHNVMYWYQQKSSQAPKLLFHYYDKDFNNEADTPDNFQSRRPNTSFCFLDIRSPGLGDTAMYLCATSAVGRSGANVLTFGAGSRLTVL.

The chain combines TRBV2 with TRBJ2-3; TRBD2 aligns across 10 bases. Germline V lookup: CDR1 SNHLY, CDR2 FYNNEI. The CDR3 runs 12 residues. The junction had 8 bases not matched to a gene; V was cut back by 6 bases and J by 14 bases. DNA of the CDR3: TGTGCCAGCAGACTAGCGGGGTCCGTGGTGTATTTT. This encodes CASRLAGSVVYF.

The chain links TRBV25-1 to TRBJ1-2; D is perhaps TRBD1 (5 bases). Deletions cut 8 bases from V and 0 bases from J, with 13 bases between. CDR1 is MGHDK and CDR2 is SYGVNS in the germline V gene. This CDR3 region has 14 residues. CDR3 protein: CASSVTETNYGYTF. CDR3 DNA sequence: TGTGCCAGCTCCGTGACAGAGACTAACTATGGCTACACCTTC.

This chain uses TRBV30 with TRBJ1-2; tentatively, D is TRBD1 (5 bases). V was trimmed by 5 bases and J by 3 bases, leaving 13 bases between them. The V gene's germline CDR1 is GTSNPN and CDR2 SVGIG (reference sequence). This CDR3 contains 13 residues. CDR3 nucleotides: TGTGCCTGGTCATCCACAGGTTACTATGGCTACACCTTC. Translating gives CAWSSTGYYGYTF.

The chain combines TRBV18 with TRBJ1-3; D unresolved. The CDR3 sequence is 13 residues long. V lost 6 bases to trimming and J lost 2 bases, with 8 bases between them. Germline CDR1 and CDR2: KGHSH and LQKENI. CDR3 sequence reads: CASSRDTGNTIYF. In DNA, the CDR3 is TGTGCCAGCTCCCGCGATACTGGAAACACCATATATTTT.

The chain has TRBV19 and TRBJ2-1; 12 nucleotides align to TRBD2. Per the germline V gene, CDR1 is LNHDA and CDR2 is SQIVND (reference sequence). CDR3 length: 15 residues. V lost 6 bases, J lost 4 bases, and 4 bases stayed unmatched. The CDR3 loop is CASRRTSGVYNEQFF. CDR3 sequence (DNA): TGTGCCAGTAGACGGACTAGCGGGGTATACAATGAGCAGTTCTTC.

The chain uses TRBV4-1 and TRBJ2-7; D is undetermined. Trimming pared 2 bases from V and 1 base from J, leaving 6 bases between. Germline V CDR1 and CDR2: MGHRA, YSYEKL. This CDR3 region has 13 residues. The DNA of the CDR3 is TGCGCCAGCAGCCAATCTCGGTCCTACGAGCAGTACTTC. It is translated as CASSQSRSYEQYF.